Described below is a single TCR beta chain sequence and its context. V shed 5 bases and J 4 bases; nucleotides not matched to a gene: 10. Germline V gene lookup returns CDR1 MDHEN and CDR2 SYDVKM. The CDR3 totals 15 residues. This record belongs to a study of blood T cell repertoires in COVID-19. Across the whole study: PBMCs, B-cell-depleted T cells, or T cells were the source of the cDNA or gDNA that made up the material.

Authors' data handling: How many nucleated cells were present was estimated from reference gene primer amplification. Clones were sequenced by immunoSEQ multiplex PCR, and TCRdb holds only the in-frame ones, with some missing. That table supplies the V and J calls and clone size; D and trimming were determined from the DNA. The data hold 150,000 to 200,000 clones, with 80% to 90% observed a single time. The sample was peripheral blood. The V and J genes are TRBV28 and TRBJ1-1, with 7 bases lining up with TRBD1. The TCR comes from a man aged 50 to 60 with active or convalescent COVID-19. CDR3 sequence: CASSLPTGSGTEAFF. CDR3 sequence (DNA): TGTGCCAGCAGTCTACCGACAGGGAGTGGCACTGAAGCTTTCTTT. The full variable domain, rest sourced from reference TRBV28 and TRBJ1-1, is DVKVTQSSRYLVKRTGEKVFLECVQDMDHENMFWYRQDPGLGLRLIYFSYDVKMKEKGDIPEGYSVSREKKERFSLILESASTNQTSMYLCASSLPTGSGTEAFFGQGTRLTVV.